This TCR beta chain was recorded in a study of CD8+ T cells in alopecia areata. The wider study: It was oral tofacitinib, at 5 to 10 mg twice daily, that treated patients received. Study conclusions and caveats: Scalp data also include sequences from resident alphabeta T cells of normal skin. Within the top 100, expanded CD8+ clones significantly decreased with tofacitinib, as did scalp clonality.

The treatment was: oral pan-JAK inhibitor, 5-10 mg twice daily. Cell sorting on a FACSAria was used to separate CD4+ and CD8+ T cells from the PBMCs. After isolation, RNA underwent reverse transcription to generate cDNA as the sequencing template. Measured with immunoSEQ multiplex PCR; TCRdb has only the in-frame clones, and not every one. The data contain about 270,000 clones, about 62% of them singletons. For this clone: The antigen remains undetermined.

This CDR3 is 13 amino acids long. The germline gives CDR1 SQVTM, CDR2 ANQGSEA. V lost 4 bases and J 2 bases, leaving 9 bases between the germline ends. Specimen: CD4+ T cells sorted from blood, collected between weeks 51 and 52, from a patient treated with tofacitinib. V gene TRBV29-1 combines with J gene TRBJ2-1; tentatively, D is TRBD2 (6 bases). This clonotype was sampled from a human donor with alopecia areata. In nucleotides, the CDR3 is TGCAGCGTTGGACTAGGGGCCTACAATGAGCAGTTCTTC. Translated, it gives CSVGLGAYNEQFF.